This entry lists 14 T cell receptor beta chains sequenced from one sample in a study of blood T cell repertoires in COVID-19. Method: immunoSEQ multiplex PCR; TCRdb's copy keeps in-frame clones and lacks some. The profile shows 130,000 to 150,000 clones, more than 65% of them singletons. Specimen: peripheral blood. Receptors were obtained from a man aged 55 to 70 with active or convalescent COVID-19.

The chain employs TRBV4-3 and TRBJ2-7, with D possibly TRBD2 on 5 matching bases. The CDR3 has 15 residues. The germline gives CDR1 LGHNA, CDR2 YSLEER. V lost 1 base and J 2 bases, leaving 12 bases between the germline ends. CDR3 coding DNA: TGCGCCAGCAGCCAAGGTCATAGAGGGCCCTACGAGCAGTACTTC. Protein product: CASSQGHRGPYEQYF.

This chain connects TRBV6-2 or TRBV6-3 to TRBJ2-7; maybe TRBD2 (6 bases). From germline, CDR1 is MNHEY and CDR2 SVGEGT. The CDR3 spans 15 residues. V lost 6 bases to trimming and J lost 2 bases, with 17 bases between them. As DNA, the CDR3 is TGTGCCAGCAGCCCCAGGCTAGCGACAACCTACGAGCAGTACGTC. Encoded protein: CASSPRLATTYEQYV.

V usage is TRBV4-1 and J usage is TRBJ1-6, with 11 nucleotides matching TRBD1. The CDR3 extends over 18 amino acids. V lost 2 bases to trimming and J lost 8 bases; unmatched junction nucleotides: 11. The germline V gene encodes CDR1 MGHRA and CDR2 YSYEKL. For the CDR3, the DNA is TGCGCCAGCAGCCAAAAAAGAAGCGGGACAGGGGGAGATTCACCCCTCCACTTT. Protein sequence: CASSQKRSGTGGDSPLHF.

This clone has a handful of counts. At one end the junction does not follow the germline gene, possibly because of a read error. The CDR3 DNA is TGTGCCAGCAGCTTAGCGGACAGGGGGCGATACTTC. It encodes CASSLADRGRYF. V is TRBV7-9 and J is TRBJ1-2; 11 bases line up with TRBD1. Germline V gene lookup returns CDR1 SEHNR and CDR2 FQNEAQ (reference sequence). The CDR3 contains 12 residues.

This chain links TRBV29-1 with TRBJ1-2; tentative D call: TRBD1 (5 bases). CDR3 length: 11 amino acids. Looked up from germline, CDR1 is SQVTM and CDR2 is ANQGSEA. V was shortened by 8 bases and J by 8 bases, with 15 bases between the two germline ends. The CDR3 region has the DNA TGCAGCTCCGGGGGAAGGGACGGCTACACCTTC. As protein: CSSGGRDGYTF.

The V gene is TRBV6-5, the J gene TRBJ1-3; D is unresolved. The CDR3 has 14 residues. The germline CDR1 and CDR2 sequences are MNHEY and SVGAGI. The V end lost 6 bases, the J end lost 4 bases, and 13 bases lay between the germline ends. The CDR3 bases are TGTGCCAGCAGCCTAGGTTTAGAAGGAAACACCATATATTTT. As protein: CASSLGLEGNTIYF.

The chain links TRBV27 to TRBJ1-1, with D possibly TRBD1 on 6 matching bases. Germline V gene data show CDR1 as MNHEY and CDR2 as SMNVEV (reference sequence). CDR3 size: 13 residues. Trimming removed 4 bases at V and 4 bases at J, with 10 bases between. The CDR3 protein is CASSSGAGTEAFF. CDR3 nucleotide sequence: TGTGCCAGCAGTTCAGGGGCAGGCACTGAAGCTTTCTTT.

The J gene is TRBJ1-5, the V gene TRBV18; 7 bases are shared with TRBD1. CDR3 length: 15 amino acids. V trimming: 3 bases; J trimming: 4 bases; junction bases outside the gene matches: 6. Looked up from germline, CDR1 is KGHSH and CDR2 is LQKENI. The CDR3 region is CASSPFGRGNQPQHF. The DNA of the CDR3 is TGTGCCAGCTCACCGTTCGGCAGGGGGAATCAGCCCCAGCATTTT.

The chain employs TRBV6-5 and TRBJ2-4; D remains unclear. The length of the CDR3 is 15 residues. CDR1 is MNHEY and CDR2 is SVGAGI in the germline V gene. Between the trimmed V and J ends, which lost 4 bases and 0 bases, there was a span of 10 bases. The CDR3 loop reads CASSSPGRAKNIQYF. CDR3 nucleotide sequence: TGTGCCAGCAGTTCCCCCGGTCGAGCCAAAAACATTCAGTACTTC.

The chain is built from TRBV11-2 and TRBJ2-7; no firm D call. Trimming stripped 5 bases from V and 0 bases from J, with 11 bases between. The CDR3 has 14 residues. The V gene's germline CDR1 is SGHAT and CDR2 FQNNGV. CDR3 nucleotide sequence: TGTGCCAGCAGCCCATGGGCTTTCTCCTACGAGCAGTACGTC. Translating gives CASSPWAFSYEQYV.

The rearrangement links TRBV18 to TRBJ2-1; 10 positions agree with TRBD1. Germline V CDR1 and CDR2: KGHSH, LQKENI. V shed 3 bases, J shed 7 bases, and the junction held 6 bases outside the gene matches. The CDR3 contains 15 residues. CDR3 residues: CASSPGQGMLNEQFF. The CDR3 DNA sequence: TGTGCCAGCTCACCGGGACAGGGGATGCTTAATGAGCAGTTCTTC. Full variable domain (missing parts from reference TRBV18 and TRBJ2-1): NAGVMQNPRHLVRRRGQEARLRCSPMKGHSHVYWYRQLPEEGLKFMVYLQKENIIDESGMPKERFSAEFPKEGPSILRIQQVVRGDSAAYFCASSPGQGMLNEQFFGPGTRLTVL.

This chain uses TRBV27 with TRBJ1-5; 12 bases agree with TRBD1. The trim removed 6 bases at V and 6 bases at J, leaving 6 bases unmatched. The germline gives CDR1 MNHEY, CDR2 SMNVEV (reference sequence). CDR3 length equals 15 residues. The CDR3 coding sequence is TGTGCCAGCAGCGGCGGGACAGGGGGCTCTCAGCCCCAGCATTTT. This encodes CASSGGTGGSQPQHF.

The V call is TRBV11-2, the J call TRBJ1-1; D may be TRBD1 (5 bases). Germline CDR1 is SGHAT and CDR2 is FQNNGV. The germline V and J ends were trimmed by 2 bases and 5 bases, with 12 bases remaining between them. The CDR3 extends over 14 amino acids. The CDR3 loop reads CASSLWVGETEAFF. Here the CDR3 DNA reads TGTGCCAGCAGCTTATGGGTAGGGGAAACTGAAGCTTTCTTT.

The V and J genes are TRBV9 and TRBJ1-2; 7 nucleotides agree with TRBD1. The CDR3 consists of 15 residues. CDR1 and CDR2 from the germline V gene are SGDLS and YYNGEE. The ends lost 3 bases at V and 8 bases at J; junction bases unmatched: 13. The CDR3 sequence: CASSATDRGLRGYTF. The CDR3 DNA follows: TGTGCCAGCAGCGCCACCGATAGGGGGCTTCGCGGCTACACCTTC.